The entry below gives a single TCR beta chain sequence along with its context. No antigen is known for it. The data originate from a study of T cells expressing NK-cell markers. Background on the study: One of the eight sequenced donors was seronegative, whereas the other seven were HCMV-seropositive. Notes on the study in general: The HCMV specificity of the expanded NKG2C+ T cell clones stayed unresolved. More than 5 donors had dominant NKG2C+ clonotypes that comprised about 1.0-7.5% of their CD8+ T cells.

TCRdb re-called the 5' RACE reads; one entry per CDR3 protein, DNA not given. The sample totals approximately 460,000 distinct CDR3 sequences. Material: blood T cells: a sorted CD56 or NKG2C T cell subset, CD4+ or CD8+ T cells, or bulk PBMC T cells (not recorded which). The sequence came from a woman between 18 and 69 years old in good health.

The CDR3 reads CASSRTGELFF. V and J are TRBV6-2 or TRBV6-3 and TRBJ2-2. In germline, CDR1 is MNHEY, CDR2 SVGEGT. This CDR3 has 11 amino acids.